These 27 T cell receptor beta chains share one sample of origin, sequenced in a study of control samples from healthy donors and cancer patients. Only in-frame clones appear in the TCRdb table, and some are missing; sequencing was by immunoSEQ multiplex PCR. Here the sample spans 85,000 to 90,000 clones, 85% to 90% being singletons. Sequencing used PBMCs. The origin of the receptors is a woman in her 50s with colorectal cancer.

The chain joins TRBV18 to TRBJ2-2; unclear D gene. CDR3 length: 16 amino acids. Trimming cost V 3 bases and J 4 bases, with 15 bases left between them. CDR1 and CDR2 from the germline V gene are KGHSH and LQKENI. CDR3 protein: CASSPVGPSPTGELFF. For the CDR3, the DNA is TGTGCCAGCTCACCGGTCGGGCCGTCGCCCACCGGGGAGCTGTTTTTT. Supplemented by reference TRBV18 and TRBJ2-2, the full variable domain reads NAGVMQNPRHLVRRRGQEARLRCSPMKGHSHVYWYRQLPEEGLKFMVYLQKENIIDESGMPKERFSAEFPKEGPSILRIQQVVRGDSAAYFCASSPVGPSPTGELFFGEGSRLTVL.

The chain carries TRBV28 and TRBJ2-7, with D perhaps matching TRBD1 or TRBD2 (5 bases each). The germline V gene encodes CDR1 MDHEN and CDR2 SYDVKM. V lost 5 bases to trimming and J lost 3 bases, with 8 bases between them. There are 12 residues in the CDR3. Here the CDR3 reads CASSGGFYEQYV. In DNA form, the CDR3 reads TGTGCCAGCAGTGGGGGATTCTACGAGCAGTACGTC.

The chain joins TRBV7-7 to TRBJ2-2; 7 nucleotides align to TRBD1. V shed 3 bases, J shed 1 base, and the junction held 5 bases outside the gene matches. Germline CDR1 reads SSHAT; CDR2 reads FNYEAQ (reference sequence). The CDR3 spans 16 residues. The chain's CDR3 is CASSLTGLGNTGELFF. The CDR3 DNA follows: TGTGCCAGCAGCTTGACAGGGTTGGGGAACACCGGGGAGCTGTTTTTT.

The rearrangement uses TRBV7-2 and TRBJ2-1; weak D call: TRBD2 (7 bases). Trimming cost V 5 bases and J 4 bases, with 15 bases left between them. Looked up from germline, CDR1 is SGHTA and CDR2 is FQGNSA. The CDR3 has 15 amino acids. The CDR3 is CASSLGGGEYNEQFF. The CDR3 bases are TGTGCCAGCAGCCTTGGCGGGGGCGAATACAATGAGCAGTTCTTC.

V is TRBV5-1 and J is TRBJ1-3; possibly TRBD1 for D (5 bases). CDR3 size: 16 residues. Looked up from germline, CDR1 is SGHRS and CDR2 is YFSETQ. Trimming took off 5 bases at V and 0 bases at J, with 15 bases between the two ends. The CDR3 region has the DNA TGCGCCAGCAGGCAGAGTACAGGTTCCTCTGGAAACACCATATATTTT. Its translation: CASRQSTGSSGNTIYF.

The chain combines TRBV5-1 with TRBJ2-3; 10 bases are a match to TRBD2. The ends lost 4 bases at V and 0 bases at J; junction bases unmatched: 5. The CDR3 is made up of 16 amino acids. Germline V gives CDR1 SGHRS, CDR2 YFSETQ. The CDR3: CASSPGTSESTDTQYF. The CDR3 coding sequence is TGCGCCAGCAGCCCTGGGACTAGCGAAAGCACAGATACGCAGTATTTT.

This rearrangement joins TRBV5-8 to TRBJ2-3, with a possible D match to TRBD2 (6 bases). The CDR3 sequence is 15 residues long. Germline assignment: CDR1 SGHTS and CDR2 YDEGEE. Trimming cost V 0 bases and J 3 bases, with 11 bases left between them. Written as DNA, the CDR3 is TGTGCCAGCAGCTTGGAGACTAGACATACAGATACGCAGTATTTT. Residues: CASSLETRHTDTQYF.

The chain combines TRBV6-1 with TRBJ2-5, with 11 nucleotides matching TRBD2. There are 17 residues in the CDR3. V shed 0 bases and J 5 bases; nucleotides not matched to a gene: 8. Germline lookup yields CDR1 MNHNS and CDR2 SASEGT. This chain's CDR3 is CASSEALSSGGWETQYF. The CDR3 DNA sequence: TGTGCCAGCAGTGAAGCGCTCTCTAGCGGGGGGTGGGAGACCCAGTACTTC.

This clone is a singleton in its sample. The gene calls are TRBV28 and TRBJ1-1; perhaps TRBD1 as D (5 bases). Trimming pared 8 bases from V and 0 bases from J, leaving 16 bases between. Germline CDR1 is MDHEN and CDR2 is SYDVKM. CDR3 length: 15 residues. This chain's CDR3 is CASLGQVVLNTEAFF. CDR3 coding DNA: TGTGCCAGCCTAGGACAAGTGGTTCTGAACACTGAAGCTTTCTTT.

The chain uses TRBV6-5 and TRBJ1-5; tentative D call: TRBD1 (6 bases). CDR3 size: 13 residues. V dropped 7 bases and J dropped 4 bases, with 11 bases sitting between them. Germline lookup yields CDR1 MNHEY and CDR2 SVGAGI. The CDR3 region is CASTGTPNQPQHF. CDR3 DNA: TGTGCCAGCACCGGGACACCAAATCAGCCCCAGCATTTT.

This chain uses TRBV3-1 (or the pseudogene TRBV3-2) with TRBJ1-6; TRBD1 might be the D (5 bases). V gave up 4 bases and J gave up 5 bases, with 12 bases separating them. Germline V gene data show CDR1 as LGHDT and CDR2 as YNNKEL (reference sequence). The CDR3 covers 15 residues. The CDR3 DNA sequence: TGTGCCAGCAGCCGGTCGGGGCTAAATAATTCACCCCTCCACTTT. Translated, it gives CASSRSGLNNSPLHF.

V is TRBV7-2 and J is TRBJ1-4; no clear D. Looked up from germline, CDR1 is SGHTA and CDR2 is FQGNSA. Trimming left V 0 bases short and J 2 bases short, with 7 bases between. CDR3 length equals 15 residues. The CDR3 DNA follows: TGTGCCAGCAGCTTAGCTACGGGCACTAATGAAAAACTGTTTTTT. Residues: CASSLATGTNEKLFF.

Of note for this clone: Additional DNA sequences in this sample encode the identical CDR3. The chain uses TRBV7-9 and TRBJ1-6, with 8 bases aligning to TRBD1. Germline V gene sequence: CDR1 SEHNR, CDR2 FQNEAQ (reference sequence). V gave up 5 bases and J gave up 10 bases; unmatched junction bases: 7. The CDR3 is 14 residues long. The CDR3 DNA reads as TGTGCCAGCAGCCCTGGACAGGGAGGCTCACCCCTCCACTTT. Encoded protein: CASSPGQGGSPLHF.

The chain has TRBV18 and TRBJ1-2; TRBD1 agrees at 11 bases. Germline V gives CDR1 KGHSH, CDR2 LQKENI. The V segment lost 0 bases and the J segment 6 bases; nucleotides outside the gene matches: 3. This CDR3 contains 15 residues. CDR3 region: CASSPPGQGVHGYTF. The CDR3 bases are TGTGCCAGCTCACCACCGGGACAGGGGGTTCATGGCTACACCTTC.

The chain carries TRBV18 and TRBJ1-6; tentative D call: TRBD1 (6 bases). V was clipped by 4 bases and J by 9 bases, with 13 bases between them. The CDR3 contains 14 residues. The V gene's germline CDR1 is KGHSH and CDR2 LQKENI. Here the CDR3 DNA reads TGTGCCAGCTCACTCCGGGACACCCTTTCACCCCTCCACTTT. As protein: CASSLRDTLSPLHF.

The chain combines TRBV7-9 with TRBJ1-3; the D gene is possibly TRBD1 (6 bases). Germline V lookup: CDR1 SEHNR, CDR2 FQNEAQ (reference sequence). The CDR3 is 16 residues long. Trimming pared 5 bases from V and 1 base from J, leaving 15 bases between. In nucleotides, the CDR3 is TGTGCCAGCAGCAGAGAGGGGGGGCCGTCTGGAAACACCATATATTTT. This gives the protein CASSREGGPSGNTIYF.

V is TRBV7-2 and J is TRBJ1-2; TRBD1 is a possible D gene (5 bases). Between the trimmed V and J ends, which lost 4 bases and 6 bases, there was a span of 21 bases. This CDR3 has 16 amino acids. The germline V gene has CDR1 SGHTA and CDR2 FQGNSA. Here the CDR3 DNA reads TGTGCCAGCAGCTCCTTTGACATGGAAGGGGAGAATGGCTACACCTTC. It specifies CASSSFDMEGENGYTF.

The V and J genes are TRBV11-1 and TRBJ1-6; D ambiguous. Trimming cost V 1 base and J 7 bases, with 5 bases left between them. Looked up from germline, CDR1 is SGHAT and CDR2 is FQDESV (reference sequence). There are 13 residues in the CDR3. This chain's CDR3 is CASSLGWNSPLHF. CDR3 coding DNA: TGTGCCAGCAGCTTAGGCTGGAATTCACCCCTCCACTTT.

The chain has TRBV6-5 and TRBJ1-3; tentative D call: TRBD1 (5 bases). The CDR3 is made up of 15 amino acids. Germline V gene sequence: CDR1 MNHEY, CDR2 SVGAGI. V was shortened by 2 bases and J by 0 bases, with 8 bases between the two germline ends. CDR3 DNA: TGTGCCAGCAGTTACCAGGGAACCTCTGGAAACACCATATATTTT. Its translation is CASSYQGTSGNTIYF.

The chain uses TRBV5-5 and TRBJ1-1; 9 bases are shared with TRBD1. The junction had 6 bases not matched to a gene; V was cut back by 3 bases and J by 12 bases. Germline loops: CDR1 SGHKS, CDR2 YYEKEE (reference sequence). The CDR3 loop spans 12 amino acids. The CDR3 protein is CASSYRDRDPFF. In nucleotides, the CDR3 is TGTGCCAGCAGCTACCGGGACAGGGATCCTTTCTTT. Together with reference TRBV5-5 and TRBJ1-1, the CDR3 gives the full variable domain: DAGVTQSPTHLIKTRGQQVTLRCSPISGHKSVSWYQQVLGQGPQFIFQYYEKEERGRGNFPDRFSARQFPNYSSELNVNALLLGDSALYLCASSYRDRDPFFGQGTRLTVV.

This clone was detected only a few times. This chain joins TRBV24-1 and TRBJ1-2; D might be TRBD1 (5 bases). V dropped 5 bases and J dropped 3 bases, with 9 bases sitting between them. CDR3 length: 13 residues. Germline V gene lookup returns CDR1 KGHDR and CDR2 SFDVKD. CDR3 in DNA: TGTGCCACCAGTGCCTCAGGGTACTATGGCTACACCTTC. It encodes CATSASGYYGYTF.

The chain links TRBV5-4 to TRBJ1-2; TRBD1 matches at 7 bases. There are 14 residues in the CDR3. The germline CDR1 and CDR2 sequences are SGHNT and YYREEE (reference sequence). Germline trimming cut 4 bases from V and 2 bases from J; bases unmatched to any gene: 5. This CDR3 reads CASSTQGRNYGYTF. CDR3 DNA: TGTGCCAGCAGCACACAGGGGCGGAACTATGGCTACACCTTC. The full variable domain, completed using reference TRBV5-4 and TRBJ1-2, is ETGVTQSPTHLIKTRGQQVTLRCSSQSGHNTVSWYQQALGQGPQFIFQYYREEENGRGNFPPRFSGLQFPNYSSELNVNALELDDSALYLCASSTQGRNYGYTFGSGTRLTVV.

This chain joins TRBV2 and TRBJ1-1, with no clear D. In germline, CDR1 is SNHLY, CDR2 FYNNEI. The CDR3 runs 12 residues. The V end was cut by 8 bases, the J end by 6 bases, with 13 bases between. Here the CDR3 reads CASLPEYSEAFF. Written as DNA, the CDR3 is TGTGCCAGCCTCCCGGAGTATTCTGAAGCTTTCTTT.

Worth noting for this clone: Other nucleotide sequences from this sample produce the same CDR3. The V gene is TRBV2, the J gene TRBJ1-4; D may be TRBD1 (5 bases). The germline V gene encodes CDR1 SNHLY and CDR2 FYNNEI. The CDR3 is made up of 14 amino acids. Trimming removed 7 bases from V and 2 bases from J, with 11 bases in between. The CDR3 spells CASTTGGTNEKLFF. Here the CDR3 DNA reads TGTGCCAGCACCACCGGGGGGACTAATGAAAAACTGTTTTTT.

The J gene is TRBJ1-1, the V gene TRBV7-8; D not resolved. The V end was cut by 0 bases, the J end by 6 bases, with 14 bases between. This CDR3 is built from 15 residues. Germline V lookup: CDR1 SGHVS, CDR2 FQNEAQ. This CDR3 is CASSLARLGTAEAFF. The CDR3 DNA is TGTGCCAGCAGCTTAGCGCGTTTGGGTACGGCTGAAGCTTTCTTT.

This chain links TRBV6-1 with TRBJ1-5; TRBD1 might be the D (5 bases). The germline gives CDR1 MNHNS, CDR2 SASEGT. The CDR3 is 15 residues long. Trimming cost V 2 bases and J 3 bases, with 11 bases left between them. This CDR3 reads CASSESPGNNQPQHF. CDR3 in DNA: TGTGCCAGCAGTGAATCCCCAGGGAACAATCAGCCCCAGCATTTT.

The V and J genes are TRBV24-1 and TRBJ2-3, with D perhaps matching TRBD2 (5 bases). The CDR3 has 13 residues. Trimming removed 8 bases at V and 1 base at J, with 9 bases between. Germline values: CDR1 KGHDR, CDR2 SFDVKD. CDR3 region: CATTHGGTDTQYF. For the CDR3, the DNA is TGTGCCACCACGCACGGGGGCACAGATACGCAGTATTTT.